This TCR beta chain was observed in a study of tumor-infiltrating lymphocytes in primary liver carcinoma. With respect to this clonotype: As yet, its antigen is unknown.

A primer matching the constant region was used to make TCR beta cDNA from 500 ng of total RNA. Libraries covering TCR beta were generated through three nested multiplex PCR rounds (using a slightly modified ARM-PCR). A single record per CDR3 protein comes from TCRdb applying MiXCR to the multiplex PCR reads. The sample carries roughly 120,000 distinct CDR3 sequences, 64% recorded once. Notes on the study in general: Significantly larger top-250-clone fractions were found in tumors than in blood (p = 0.039). Tumor-adjacent and tumor-blood pairs shared a smaller degree of overlap than tumor region pairs.

Bulk tissue was left unsorted, and RNA and DNA were co-extracted from 20-30 mg of it. Chronic HBV infection was present, with no prior treatment. All tumor samples contained more than 80% viable tumor cells. Material for sequencing was liver tumor tissue from sampling region 3. Subset reported: tumor region T3, left-lateral pole. This TCR was recovered from a woman aged 60-75 years with primary liver carcinoma and hepatitis B virus infection.

CDR3 residues: CASSMGQPYNEQFF. The CDR3 nucleotides read TGCGCCAGCAGCATGGGACAGCCCTACAATGAGCAGTTCTTC. The J gene is TRBJ2-1, the V gene TRBV5-1; 7 bases fit TRBD1. Germline V gene sequence: CDR1 SGHRS, CDR2 YFSETQ. With V trimmed by 4 bases and J by 2 bases, 3 bases remained unmatched. This CDR3 is built from 14 residues.